This T cell receptor beta chain is from a study of CD8+ T cells in alopecia areata. Study information: A regimen of oral tofacitinib, 5 to 10 mg twice daily, was given to treated patients. Points from the study as a whole: Many expanded lesional clones persisted in scalp and blood during tofacitinib.

This clone was observed a few times. Antigen specificity is unknown. Treatment meaning: oral pan-JAK inhibitor, 5-10 mg twice daily. The CDR3 has 14 amino acids. V lost 3 bases to trimming and J lost 5 bases; unmatched junction nucleotides: 7. Germline lookup yields CDR1 MNHEY and CDR2 SMNVEV (reference sequence). RNA was isolated and reverse transcribed to cDNA, the sequencing template. The protocol was immunoSEQ multiplex PCR, while the TCRdb copy is restricted to in-frame clones and leaves out a portion. This table holds about 90,000 clones, around 47% found once. The chain has TRBV27 and TRBJ2-7, with 7 nucleotides matching TRBD1. The specimen was CD8+ T cells sorted from blood, collected at week 24, from a patient treated with tofacitinib. This TCR was sampled from a human donor with alopecia areata. DNA for the CDR3: TGTGCCAGCAGTTTCCGACAGGGTCGAGACGAGCAGTACTTC. Protein: CASSFRQGRDEQYF.